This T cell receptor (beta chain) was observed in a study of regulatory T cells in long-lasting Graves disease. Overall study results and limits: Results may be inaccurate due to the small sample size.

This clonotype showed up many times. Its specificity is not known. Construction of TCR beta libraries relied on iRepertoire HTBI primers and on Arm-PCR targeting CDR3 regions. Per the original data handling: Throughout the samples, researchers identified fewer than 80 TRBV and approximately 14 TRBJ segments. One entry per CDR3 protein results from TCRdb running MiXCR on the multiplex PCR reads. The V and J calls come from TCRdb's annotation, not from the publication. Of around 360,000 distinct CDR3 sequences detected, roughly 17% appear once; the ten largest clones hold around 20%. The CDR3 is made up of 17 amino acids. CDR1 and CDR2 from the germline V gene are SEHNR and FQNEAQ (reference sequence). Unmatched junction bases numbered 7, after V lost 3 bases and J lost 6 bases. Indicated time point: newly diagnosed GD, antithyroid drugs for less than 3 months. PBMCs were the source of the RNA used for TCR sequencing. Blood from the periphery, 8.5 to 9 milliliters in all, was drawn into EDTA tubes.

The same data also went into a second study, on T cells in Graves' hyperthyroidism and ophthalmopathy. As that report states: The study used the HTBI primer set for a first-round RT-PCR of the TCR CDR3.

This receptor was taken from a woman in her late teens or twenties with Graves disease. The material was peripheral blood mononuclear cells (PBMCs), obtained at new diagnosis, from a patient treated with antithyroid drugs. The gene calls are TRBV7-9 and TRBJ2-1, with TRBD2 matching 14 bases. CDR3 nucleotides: TGTGCCAGCAGCTTGCCCGGACTAGCGGGAGGAAGCAATGAGCAGTTCTTC. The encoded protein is CASSLPGLAGGSNEQFF.